These T cell receptor beta chains were read from a single sample in a study of shared clonotypes between healthy human individuals. Produced via immunoSEQ multiplex PCR; TCRdb's table is partial and in-frame only. The sample lists under 2,000,000 clones, just under 95% occurring once. Sequencing was performed on naive CD8+ T cells sorted from blood. Receptors originate from a man aged 18 to 30 in good health. The CDR3 runs from the conserved cysteine through the conserved F or W. D genes are given only for firm matches.

cdr3_length: 15
d_call: TRBD2
v_call: TRBV7-2
j_call: TRBJ2-7
cdr3_aa: CASSSTSGGTYEQYF
cdr3_nt: TGTGCCAGCAGCTCAACTAGCGGGGGAACCTACGAGCAGTACTTC

cdr3_length: 15
d_call: TRBD2
v_call: TRBV6-6
j_call: TRBJ2-3
cdr3_aa: CASSYLAGGTDTQYF
cdr3_nt: TGTGCCAGCAGTTACCTAGCGGGAGGTACAGATACGCAGTATTTT

cdr3_length: 12
d_call: .
v_call: TRBV6-5
j_call: TRBJ2-7
cdr3_aa: CASSEEDYEQYF
cdr3_nt: TGTGCCAGCAGCGAGGAGGACTACGAGCAGTACTTC

cdr3_length: 18
d_call: .
v_call: TRBV7-9
j_call: TRBJ2-1
cdr3_aa: CASSLPPIGGGRYNEQFF
cdr3_nt: TGTGCCAGCAGCTTACCCCCCATCGGCGGGGGCCGCTACAATGAGCAGTTCTTC

cdr3_length: 14
d_call: TRBD1
v_call: TRBV5-6
j_call: TRBJ2-5
cdr3_aa: CASSKSRGRGTQYF
cdr3_nt: TGTGCCAGCAGCAAATCCAGGGGGCGCGGGACCCAGTACTTC

cdr3_length: 15
d_call: TRBD2
v_call: TRBV19
j_call: TRBJ2-3
cdr3_aa: CASSIAAGVTDTQYF
cdr3_nt: TGTGCCAGTAGTATAGCAGCGGGGGTCACAGATACGCAGTATTTT

cdr3_length: 17
d_call: .
v_call: TRBV10-2
j_call: TRBJ2-2
cdr3_aa: CASQPTRRGADTGELFF
cdr3_nt: TGCGCCAGCCAACCTACCCGGAGGGGGGCCGACACCGGGGAGCTGTTTTTT

cdr3_length: 16
d_call: .
v_call: TRBV4-1
j_call: TRBJ2-5
cdr3_aa: CASSQDQGFSEETQYF
cdr3_nt: TGCGCCAGCAGCCAAGACCAGGGGTTCAGTGAAGAGACCCAGTACTTC

cdr3_length: 13
d_call: .
v_call: TRBV11-2
j_call: TRBJ2-1
cdr3_aa: CASSYSRANEQFF
cdr3_nt: TGTGCCAGCAGCTACTCTAGGGCGAATGAGCAGTTCTTC

cdr3_length: 13
d_call: .
v_call: TRBV7-9
j_call: TRBJ2-7
cdr3_aa: CASRGRLGYEQYF
cdr3_nt: TGTGCCAGCAGAGGACGCCTGGGTTACGAGCAGTACTTC

cdr3_length: 16
d_call: .
v_call: TRBV4-1
j_call: TRBJ2-7
cdr3_aa: CASSQGSDRPTYEQYF
cdr3_nt: TGCGCCAGCAGCCAGGGTTCTGACAGGCCTACCTACGAGCAGTACTTC

cdr3_length: 16
d_call: TRBD1
v_call: TRBV27
j_call: TRBJ2-1
cdr3_aa: CASSLSIGDRYNEQFF
cdr3_nt: TGTGCCAGCAGTTTATCGATAGGGGACAGATACAATGAGCAGTTCTTC

cdr3_length: 18
d_call: TRBD2
v_call: TRBV19
j_call: TRBJ2-1
cdr3_aa: CASSISSGRAPLYNEQFF
cdr3_nt: TGTGCCAGTAGTATAAGTAGCGGGAGGGCCCCTCTCTACAATGAGCAGTTCTTC

cdr3_length: 14
d_call: .
v_call: TRBV7-9
j_call: TRBJ1-5
cdr3_aa: CASSFDASNQPQHF
cdr3_nt: TGTGCCAGCAGCTTCGACGCTAGCAATCAGCCCCAGCATTTT

cdr3_length: 14
d_call: TRBD2
v_call: TRBV2
j_call: TRBJ2-7
cdr3_aa: CASSWVAGVYEQYF
cdr3_nt: TGTGCCAGCAGTTGGGTAGCGGGGGTGTACGAGCAGTACTTC